This T cell receptor (beta chain) was observed in a study of blood T cell repertoires in COVID-19. Across the study: From the United States, Italy and Spain came samples of acute and convalescent COVID-19.

The protocol was immunoSEQ multiplex PCR, while the TCRdb copy is restricted to in-frame clones and leaves out a portion. The table has 65,000 or so clones, roughly 86% seen once. CDR3 length equals 17 residues. After removal of 0 bases from V and 1 base from J, the junction contained 3 bases not matched to a gene. Germline values: CDR1 SGHRS, CDR2 YFSETQ. This clonotype originated in a woman between 65 and 79 years old with acute or convalescent COVID-19. The rearrangement joins TRBV5-1 to TRBJ2-2, with 10 bases lining up with TRBD2. Sequenced sample: peripheral blood. The CDR3: CASSLVPSGRNTGELFF. DNA for the CDR3: TGCGCCAGCAGCTTGGTTCCTAGCGGGAGGAACACCGGGGAGCTGTTTTTT.